The clone carrying this T cell receptor (beta chain) is medium-sized (0.01 to 0.1%) by frequency. The data are from a study of T cells in severe cutaneous drug reactions. Study-level information: Patients in acute or recovery stage gave blister fluids/cells and PBMC.

This CDR3 is built from 14 residues. Per the germline V gene, CDR1 is LGHNA and CDR2 is YSLEER. The iRepertoire multiplex PCR system with TCR subtype-specific primers built both bulk and single-cell libraries. Using the multiplex PCR reads, TCRdb records one entry per CDR3 protein without DNA. The repertoire table contains about 7,500 distinct CDR3 sequences. The donors had carbamazepine-induced Stevens-Johnson syndrome or toxic epidermal necrolysis. The TCR was taken from a human donor with a severe cutaneous adverse drug reaction. This chain uses TRBV4-3 with TRBJ2-7; TCRdb calls TRBD2, which cannot be checked without DNA. What was sequenced was cells from a skin blister. CDR3: CASSQGGSLSEQYF.